One sample yielded the 5 T cell receptor beta chains listed below, sequenced in a study of STAT5B mutations in CD4+ large granular lymphocyte leukemia. Method: immunoSEQ multiplex PCR; TCRdb's copy keeps in-frame clones and lacks some. The sample comprises roughly 30,000 clones, around four fifths of which are singletons, and less than 4.5% rests with the top ten. The source material was CD4+ T cells from blood buffy coats. Receptor source: a human donor in good health.

The chain has TRBV5-4 and TRBJ2-2; TRBD1 is a possible D gene (5 bases). Trimming removed 2 bases at V and 0 bases at J, with 8 bases between. CDR3 length equals 15 residues. Germline V gives CDR1 SGHNT, CDR2 YYREEE (reference sequence). In DNA, the CDR3 is TGTGCCAGCAGCTTCAGGGATCCGAACACCGGGGAGCTGTTTTTT. Protein product: CASSFRDPNTGELFF.

The chain has TRBV7-5 and TRBJ2-5; the table gives TRBD2 as D, unverified against the DNA. TRBV7-5 is noted as a pseudogene. There are 16 residues in the CDR3. CDR3 residues: CVRSPQLAGVQETQYF. As DNA, the CDR3 is TGTGTCAGAAGCCCGCAACTAGCGGGAGTGCAAGAGACCCAGTACTTC.

CDR3: CSVDEFSSYNEQFF. DNA of the CDR3: TGCAGCGTTGATGAGTTTAGCTCCTACAATGAGCAGTTCTTC. J is TRBJ2-1 and V is TRBV29-1; D gene ambiguous. CDR1 is SQVTM and CDR2 is ANQGSEA in the germline V gene. Trimming shortened V by 3 bases and J by 0 bases, and 9 bases separated the two germline ends. This CDR3 is 14 amino acids long.

The count of this clone is one. The chain links TRBV29-1 to TRBJ1-1; no reliable D call. V was clipped by 6 bases and J by 0 bases, with 11 bases between them. Germline V gene data show CDR1 as SQVTM and CDR2 as ANQGSEA. The CDR3 has 13 residues. The CDR3 bases are TGCAGCGTGGTTACACTTATGAACACTGAAGCTTTCTTT. This codes for CSVVTLMNTEAFF.

In DNA form, the CDR3 reads TGTGCCAGCAGTGAAAAGGGTGGGGCGTCTGGGGCCAACGTCCTGACTTTC. This codes for CASSEKGGASGANVLTF. The chain combines TRBV2 with TRBJ2-6; D might be TRBD1 (5 bases). The germline V gene encodes CDR1 SNHLY and CDR2 FYNNEI. V was pared by 2 bases and J by 1 base, with 12 bases between. This CDR3 is 17 amino acids long.